The rows below give T cell receptor beta chains drawn from one sample of a study of blood T cell repertoires in COVID-19. The method was immunoSEQ multiplex PCR; TCRdb's version includes in-frame clones alone and lacks a portion of them. The repertoire holds fewer than 200,000 clones, with 80% to 90% as singletons. The sequenced material came from peripheral blood. The receptors derive from a man between 50 and 59 years old with active or convalescent COVID-19. CDR3s include the opening cysteine and the closing phenylalanine or tryptophan. A D gene is named only where the DNA matches it firmly.

13,TRBJ1-5,TRBV4-1,-,CASSQEVAQPQHF
12,TRBJ1-1,TRBV29-1,-,CSGADLGTEAFF
16,TRBJ1-1,TRBV7-2,TRBD1,CASSALYGQGNTEAFF
15,TRBJ2-3,TRBV7-2,TRBD1,CASSLTGQGTDTQYF
15,TRBJ2-7,TRBV10-3,TRBD1,CAISPSGQGSYEQYF
14,TRBJ1-5,TRBV29-1,TRBD1,CSAGQGGSNQPQHF
14,TRBJ2-1,TRBV20-1,TRBD2,CSASSGGTYNEQFF
13,TRBJ2-3,TRBV24-1,TRBD2,CATAGGGTDTQYF
14,TRBJ1-6,TRBV7-9,TRBD1,CASSSTGAGSPLHF
15,TRBJ2-2,TRBV4-2,-,CASSRAETNTGELFF
15,TRBJ1-1,TRBV7-2,-,CASSLAVTGNTEAFF
15,TRBJ1-4,TRBV18,TRBD1,CASSPPTGGVKKLFF
16,TRBJ2-7,TRBV3-1/TRBV3-2,-,CASSQGGAFILVKQYF
13,TRBJ2-1,TRBV11-2,-,CASSLDLRYEQFF
13,TRBJ2-1,TRBV7-9,-,CASSLSAFNEQFF
17,TRBJ2-5,TRBV5-1,-,CASSLGFGLEKGETQYF
15,TRBJ1-2,TRBV24-1,-,CATSDSGVGIYGYTF
14,TRBJ1-3,TRBV19,TRBD1,CASTPDRAGNTIYF
12,TRBJ2-1,TRBV30,-,CAWSVRRNEQFF
14,TRBJ1-1,TRBV30,-,CASNVQGIGTEAFF
14,TRBJ2-7,TRBV18,TRBD1,CASSPRDSNYEQYF
15,TRBJ2-1,TRBV7-3,TRBD2,CASSITSGGGNEQFF